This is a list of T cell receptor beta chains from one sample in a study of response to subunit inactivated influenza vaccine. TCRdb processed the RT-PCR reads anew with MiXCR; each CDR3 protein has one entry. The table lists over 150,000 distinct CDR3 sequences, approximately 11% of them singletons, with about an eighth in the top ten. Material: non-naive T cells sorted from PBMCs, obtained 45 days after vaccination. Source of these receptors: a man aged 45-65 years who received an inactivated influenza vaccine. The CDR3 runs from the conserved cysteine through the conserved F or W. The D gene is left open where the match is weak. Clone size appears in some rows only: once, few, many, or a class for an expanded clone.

TGCAGCGTTGAAGATCGTAGGGGAGAAAATGAGCAGTTCTTC	CSVEDRRGENEQFF	TRBV29-1	TRBJ2-1	NA	NA
TGCAGCGTTGGGGAGACCCAGTACTTC	CSVGETQYF	TRBV29-1	TRBJ2-5	NA	many
TGTGCCAGCAGTCAGGGTGTCTATGGCTACACCTTC	CASSQGVYGYTF	TRBV6-2/TRBV6-3	TRBJ1-2	NA	many
TGTGCCAGCAGCTTGGACGGACAAGTGATTGGCTACACCTTC	CASSLDGQVIGYTF	TRBV7-9	TRBJ1-2	NA	few
TGCGCCAGCAGCCAGGGAATGAACACTGAAGCTTTCTTT	CASSQGMNTEAFF	TRBV5-1	TRBJ1-1	NA	few
TGTGCCAGCAGCTTAGGGCGGGACCACTATGGCTACACCTTC	CASSLGRDHYGYTF	TRBV7-2	TRBJ1-2	NA	few
TGTGCCAGCAGCCAAGATTCCGGGAATTATGAAAAACTGTTTTTT	CASSQDSGNYEKLFF	TRBV3-1	TRBJ1-4	NA	once
TGTGCCAGCAGGAAGGGGGAGAAGCATCAGCCCCAGCATTTT	CASRKGEKHQPQHF	TRBV2	TRBJ1-5	NA	NA
TGCAGTGTAAGCGGGAGAAACACAGATACGCAGTATTTT	CSVSGRNTDTQYF	TRBV20-1	TRBJ2-3	TRBD2	NA
TGCGCCAGCAGTCCTGGAGGGACAGCCTTAGGCTACGAGCAGTACTTC	CASSPGGTALGYEQYF	TRBV10-1	TRBJ2-7	NA	few
TGTGCCAGCAGCCCCCGGGCTAGCTCTGGAAACACCATATATTTT	CASSPRASSGNTIYF	TRBV11-2	TRBJ1-3	NA	NA
TGCGCCAGCGGCACCGGGACAGGGTCATCTAGGCAGTACTTC	CASGTGTGSSRQYF	TRBV5-1	TRBJ2-7	TRBD1	many
TGTGCCTGGAGTCCAGGACAGGGAAGCACAGATACGCAGTATTTT	CAWSPGQGSTDTQYF	TRBV30	TRBJ2-3	TRBD1	NA
TGCAGTGCAAACTCCGGGACTAGCGGGAGCCCTGAGCAGTTCTTC	CSANSGTSGSPEQFF	TRBV20-1	TRBJ2-1	TRBD2	few
TGTGCCAGCAGCCTCAGGGCCGCCTTAAGGGGCTACACCTTC	CASSLRAALRGYTF	TRBV6-5	TRBJ1-2	NA	many
TGTGCCAGCAGTTTATCGGTCGGACTCGGGACAGGGGACCAGCCCCAGCATTTT	CASSLSVGLGTGDQPQHF	TRBV28	TRBJ1-5	TRBD1	NA
TGTGCCAGCAGAGCGAGTAGACTAGCGGGAGAAGTCAATGAGCATTTCTTC	CASRASRLAGEVNEHFF	TRBV6-2/TRBV6-3	TRBJ2-1	TRBD2	NA
TGTGCCAGCAGGGCGGGTCAAGGCCGCAATGAGCAGTTCTTC	CASRAGQGRNEQFF	TRBV12-3/TRBV12-4	TRBJ2-1	NA	many
TGCGCCAGCAGCTTGGGGACGATGAACTATGGCTACACCTTC	CASSLGTMNYGYTF	TRBV5-1	TRBJ1-2	NA	many
TGTGCCAGCAGTTTGCAGGGTCACTATGGCTACACCTTC	CASSLQGHYGYTF	TRBV12-3/TRBV12-4	TRBJ1-2	NA	many
TGCGCCAGCAGCCAAGCGGGGGGACTTTCCTACGAGCAGTACTTC	CASSQAGGLSYEQYF	TRBV4-3	TRBJ2-7	TRBD2	NA
TGCAGTGCTAGAGATCGGGGGGCCGGGGAGCTGTTTTTT	CSARDRGAGELFF	TRBV20-1	TRBJ2-2	TRBD2	NA
TGTGCCAGCAGCCTGAGGCAGGGGACTACAGGGACCCAGTACTTC	CASSLRQGTTGTQYF	TRBV7-8	TRBJ2-5	NA	few
TGTGCCAGCAGCCGCGCGGGGTCGAACACTGAAGCTTTCTTT	CASSRAGSNTEAFF	TRBV27	TRBJ1-1	NA	NA
TGTGCCAGCAGTTACTCGGGGACGTACGCCGAAGCTTTCTTT	CASSYSGTYAEAFF	TRBV6-5	TRBJ1-1	NA	many
TGCGCCAGCAGCCAGCCCTTCAGGGGGGAGAACACTGAAGCTTTCTTT	CASSQPFRGENTEAFF	TRBV4-1	TRBJ1-1	TRBD1	few
TGTGCCAGCTCCTGGACAGGGAGCGCTGAAGCTTTCTTT	CASSWTGSAEAFF	TRBV11-2	TRBJ1-1	TRBD1	NA
TGCGCCAGCAGCCAAGACCCTACAAGAGGGGTAGCCAAAAACATTCAGTACTTC	CASSQDPTRGVAKNIQYF	TRBV4-3	TRBJ2-4	NA	many
TGCGCCAGCAGCATAAACGCAGGACAGCCCCAGCATTTT	CASSINAGQPQHF	TRBV5-1	TRBJ1-5	NA	NA
TGTGCCAGCAGCCAAGGGGATAGGCTTTCCTACAATGAGCAGTTCTTC	CASSQGDRLSYNEQFF	TRBV4-2	TRBJ2-1	NA	few
TGTGCCAGCAGCCAAGCAATCGACCGAGTCGATGAGCAGTTCTTC	CASSQAIDRVDEQFF	TRBV4-2	TRBJ2-1	NA	NA
TGTGCCAGCAGCCAAGTGTACGCTTGGGGTAATGAGCAGTTCTTC	CASSQVYAWGNEQFF	TRBV3-1	TRBJ2-1	NA	few
TGTGCCAGCAGTTTGACAGCGATCGGGGAGACCCAGTACTTC	CASSLTAIGETQYF	TRBV7-2	TRBJ2-5	NA	few